The TCR beta chain described here comes from a study of cytomegalovirus exposure and HLA in healthy donors (dated 2017 in TCRdb). Looking at the study overall: An earlier analysis of roughly 500 of the donors reported more than 250 Gb of sequence data and around 120 million unique TCR beta sequences from about 200 million T cells. An early release that covered roughly 600 HLA-typed donors contained approximately 300 gigabases of sequencing data and some 87 million unique TCR sequences. Of the 398 genotyped donors, approximately 83% fell in the genetic ancestry cluster associated with self-reported Caucasian donors. The study aimed to test whether cataloging public T cell receptors could reveal signatures of past pathogen exposure. Using immunosequencing, the study profiled T cell repertoires from some 670 subjects and related those repertoires to cytomegalovirus serostatus. Along with the roughly 700-subject first cohort, a separate validation cohort of over 90 different subjects was used. High-throughput TCR immunosequencing, statistical association of individual TCRs with disease status, and machine learning were combined to predict cytomegalovirus infection status. A later analysis re-examined previously published TCR beta repertoires from over 500 donors and added high-resolution HLA genotyping to investigate patterns of TCR occurrence. Rather than using new phenotypic data, the later analysis identified candidate immune exposures from TCR beta sequences and from how often those sequences occurred across donors. In an earlier analysis of a few hundred of the donors, high-throughput TCR beta sequencing was used to judge whether each TCR beta V gene segment behaved as functional or pseudogenic. Donor age, sex, ethnicity and CMV serostatus were collected together with the repertoire data. A later genetic analysis took genome-wide SNP genotypes for about three fifths of the 666 donors and used that subset as a discovery cohort. Every repertoire in the discovery cohort had been generated on one and the same sequencing platform. HLA typing covered class I and class II loci at four-digit resolution. The number of donors typed differed by locus, with about 620-630 for A, B, C, DRB1 and DQB1, roughly 520 for DQA1, 600 to 610 for DPA1, and some 470 for DPB1. About five DR-DQ haplotypes were treated as single units for association and clustering because of strong linkage in the cohort. On average, about 240,000 unique TCR beta nucleotide sequences were sequenced per donor among roughly 430 genotyped donors of the cohort, with roughly 18% of those sequences being non-productive. Findings and caveats that apply to the study as a whole: Linkage disequilibrium might explain the correlated functional status among segregating V segments, but an unknown experimental factor could not be ruled out. A later analysis found that HLA-associated TCR beta chains were more clonally expanded and had lower generation probabilities than equally common non-associated chains. In vitro tests confirmed that a few of the cytomegalovirus-associated TCR beta chains recognize cytomegalovirus antigens. This cohort had only TCR beta chains sequenced, and the lack of alpha or paired-chain data limited which features could be detected. HLA typing was unavailable for some donors at each locus, so association tests used only the typed subset. A total of fewer than 200 TCR beta chains were listed by the study as associated with cytomegalovirus. In a later analysis, about 16,000 TCR beta sequences were associated with specific HLA alleles at a false discovery rate of 0.05. A later genetic analysis reported fewer N-insertions in productive TCRs among donors in an Asian-associated ancestry cluster than the roughly 620-donor mean. In an earlier analysis of about 600 of the donors, most TCR beta V segments appeared in productive rearrangements about 90% or about 30% of the time, broadly matching IMGT annotations. V-gene and J-gene trimming of TCR beta chains was associated with a missense DCLRE1C variant in a later genetic analysis, and the association was replicated in an independent cohort. Immune exposure information for the cohort was limited to CMV serostatus. Strong co-occurrence of HLA alleles, especially DR and DQ, made assigning TCR associations to individual alleles difficult. According to the authors, the approach could potentially be generalized to other disease states and immunological phenotypes. According to a later analysis, TCR association rates differed among HLA loci, with DRB1 alleles showing the most associated TCRs and HLA-C alleles showing the fewest. The classifier was reported to diagnose cytomegalovirus status with high specificity and sensitivity in both the original and validation cohorts. Because counts were too low, seventeen rarely observed V segments, including chromosome 9 orphons, were excluded from the earlier analysis of under 650 of the donors. Some IMGT-functional V segments, including TRBV6-2 and TRBV6-3, could not be distinguished by the 87-base-pair reads and were therefore excluded. A cluster of highly shared sequence variants was judged likely to represent a technical artifact of the sequencing pipeline. A further reported finding was that TCR beta sequences accurately predicted the HLA-A and HLA-B alleles for most subjects in the first cohort. Presence/absence analyses assumed roughly uniform sequencing depth across donors, an assumption that may not hold. Across donors, most TCR sequences were observed very rarely, whereas some public TCRs were present in many individuals. Most CMV-associated TCR beta chains appeared to be HLA-restricted in a later analysis, and the HLA associations seemed to be driven largely by CMV exposure. In a later analysis, several top co-occurrence clusters were reported to appear linked to parvovirus B19, influenza, CMV and Epstein-Barr virus.

The cysteine opens and the phenylalanine closes a CDR3 of 16 amino acids. Only the CDR3 portion is preserved as DNA: 48 bases, with reading frame beginning at the first base. The library came from the immunoSEQ multiplex PCR assay. The multiplex PCR relied on a mix of 60 forward primers for TCR Vbeta segments and 13 reverse primers for TCR Jbeta segments. The CDR3 region of rearranged TCR beta genes was amplified from genomic DNA with a multiplex PCR assay. On the Illumina HiSeq System, the amplified TCR beta libraries were sequenced as 87-base-pair reads. In the authors' own workflow: In a later analysis, roughly 80 million unique TCR beta chains were counted across the 650 to 700 repertoires, and approximately 11 million of these chains were shared by at least two donors. A nearest-neighbor algorithm error-corrected the raw reads and collapsed the reads into unique sequences, merging closely related sequences to remove PCR and sequencing errors. To assign V, D and J gene segments, CDR3 sequences were aligned to IMGT reference sequences. Each retained sequence needed at least a six-nucleotide match to both a V gene segment and a J gene segment. Rearrangements were called productive when the CDR3 lacked stop codons and stayed in frame with V and J; all others were non-productive. CDR3 was defined according to IMGT convention as the region running from the second conserved V-encoded cysteine to the conserved J-encoded phenylalanine. In an earlier analysis of more than 550 of the donors, sequences lacking an unambiguous match to a single V gene segment were excluded. An earlier analysis of several hundred of the donors called V segments functional above 56.7% productive rearrangements and segregating when the between-donor standard deviation exceeded 5%. A statistical classification framework was built for diagnosing cytomegalovirus status from the catalog of TCR beta chain sequences. V and J gene assignment, in a later analysis, came from comparing TCR nucleotide sequences with IMGT/GENE-DB human TR gene sequences. The TCRdist pipeline was used in a later analysis to assign CDR3 sequences and most-parsimonious VDJ recombination scenarios. In a later analysis, each TCR beta chain was defined by its CDR3 amino acid sequence together with its V-gene family, and reads lacking a unique V-gene family were excluded. As a way to deal with suspected cross-contamination and a sequencing artifact, a later analysis dropped 500 to 700 nucleotide sequences that were highly shared and had low generation probability. For each public chain, a later analysis derived a clonal expansion index from normalized ranks of inferred template counts within each repertoire. In a later analysis, generation probabilities were computed using a VDJ recombination model fitted to out-of-frame rearrangements, and the results were checked against IGoR. In a later analysis, TCR-TCR, TCR-HLA and TCR-CMV co-occurrence was scored with hypergeometric tests, and a repertoire-size bias correction was applied to TCR pairs. To estimate false discovery rates, a later analysis permuted the HLA or CMV assignments 20 times. In a later analysis, co-occurring TCRs were grouped using DBSCAN, and TCRdist sequence similarity was added for clustering within HLA-allele-positive subsets. For co-occurrence clustering, repertoires with fewer than 30,000 or more than 120,000 public chains were excluded, along with roughly 5 repertoires with anomalous nucleotide sharing. This is the immuneACCESS table as TCRdb keeps it, with only in-frame sequences that have V and J called. A part of the clones is gone; compared with another copy, unresolved V genes explain less than half, and the rest is unexplained. Clonal size and the V and J genes are those of that table, whereas D and trimming came from the DNA. The sample has some 130,000 clones on record, roughly 79% of them singletons. The ten biggest clones cover around 1% of the sample.

A few counts support this clone. What antigen it recognizes has not been identified. The input lacks base qualities; no much larger clone sits a single base away. In total, 666 healthy bone marrow donors made up the cohort. Cohort members were all nominally healthy when sampled, although unrecorded immune exposures were likely present. The donor was CMV seronegative and belonged to the group of 350 or so seronegative cohort members. A peripheral blood sample was provided by each donor, and peripheral blood mononuclear cells were used for TCR beta sequencing. Genomic DNA extraction from the blood cell samples was performed with the Qiagen DNeasy Blood Extraction Kit.

Here the chain combines TRBV7-5 and TRBJ1-3; the DNA was not compared with TRBD1, the D call given in the table. TRBV7-5 is a pseudogene. Source material: PBMCs. This clonotype was sampled from a man younger than 35 in good health and CMV-seronegative. The CDR3 region reads CARSLVIPNSGNTIYF. The DNA sequence is TGTGCCAGAAGCTTAGTCATCCCAAACTCTGGAAACACCATATATTTT.